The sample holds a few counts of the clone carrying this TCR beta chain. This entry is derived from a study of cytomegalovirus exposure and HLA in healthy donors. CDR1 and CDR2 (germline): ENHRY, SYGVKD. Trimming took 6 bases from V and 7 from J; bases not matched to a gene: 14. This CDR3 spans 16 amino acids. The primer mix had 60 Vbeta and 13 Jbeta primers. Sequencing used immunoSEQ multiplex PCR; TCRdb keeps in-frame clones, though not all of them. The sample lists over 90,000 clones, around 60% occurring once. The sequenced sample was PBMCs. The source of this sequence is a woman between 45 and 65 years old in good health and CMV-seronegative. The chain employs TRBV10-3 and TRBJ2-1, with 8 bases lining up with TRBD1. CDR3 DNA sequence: TGTGCCATCAGGAACACCGACAGGGGAGTTTTTAATGAGCAGTTCTTC. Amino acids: CAIRNTDRGVFNEQFF.